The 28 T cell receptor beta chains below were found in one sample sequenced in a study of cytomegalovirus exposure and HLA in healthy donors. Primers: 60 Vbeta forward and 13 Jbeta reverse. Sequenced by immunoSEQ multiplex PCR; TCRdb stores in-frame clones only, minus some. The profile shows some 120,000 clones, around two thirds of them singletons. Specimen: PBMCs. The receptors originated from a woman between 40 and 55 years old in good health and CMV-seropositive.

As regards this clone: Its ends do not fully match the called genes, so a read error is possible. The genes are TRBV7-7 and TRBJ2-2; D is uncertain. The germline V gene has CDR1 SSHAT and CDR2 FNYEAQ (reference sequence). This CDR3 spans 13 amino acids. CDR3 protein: CASSPANTGELFF. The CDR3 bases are TGTGCTAGCAGCCCCGCGAACACCGGGGAGCTGTTTTTT.

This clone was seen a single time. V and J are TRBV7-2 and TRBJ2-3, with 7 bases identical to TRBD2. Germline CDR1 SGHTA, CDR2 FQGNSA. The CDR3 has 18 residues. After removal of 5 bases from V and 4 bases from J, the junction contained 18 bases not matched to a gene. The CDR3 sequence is CASSNAGGRGRAPDTQYF. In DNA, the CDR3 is TGTGCCAGCAGCAACGCCGGGGGTCGGGGGAGGGCCCCAGATACGCAGTATTTT.

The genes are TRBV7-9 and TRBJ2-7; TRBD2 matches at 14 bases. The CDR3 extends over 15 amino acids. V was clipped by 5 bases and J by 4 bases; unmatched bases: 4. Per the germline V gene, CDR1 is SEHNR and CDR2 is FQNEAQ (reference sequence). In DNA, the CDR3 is TGTGCCAGCAGCGAGGGACTAGCGGGAGTGTACGAGCAGTACTTC. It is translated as CASSEGLAGVYEQYF.

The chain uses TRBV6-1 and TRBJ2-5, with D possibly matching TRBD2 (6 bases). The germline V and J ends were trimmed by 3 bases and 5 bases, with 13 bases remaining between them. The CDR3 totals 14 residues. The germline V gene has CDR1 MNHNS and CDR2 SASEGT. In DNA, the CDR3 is TGTGCCAGCAGTGAGGGGACTGAGCGTGAGACCCAGTACTTC. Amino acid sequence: CASSEGTERETQYF.

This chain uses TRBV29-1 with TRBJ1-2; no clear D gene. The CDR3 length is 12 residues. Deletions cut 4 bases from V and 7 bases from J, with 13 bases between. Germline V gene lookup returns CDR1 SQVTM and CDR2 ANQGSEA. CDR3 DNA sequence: TGCAGCGTTGTTTTGCGAGAGGCTGGCTACACCTTC. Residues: CSVVLREAGYTF.

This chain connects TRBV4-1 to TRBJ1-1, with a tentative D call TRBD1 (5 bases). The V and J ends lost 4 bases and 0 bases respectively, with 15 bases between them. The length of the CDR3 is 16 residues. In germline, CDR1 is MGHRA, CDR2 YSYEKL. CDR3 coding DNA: TGCGCCAGCAGCCCCTGGGGTGGGGGGGTGAACACTGAAGCTTTCTTT. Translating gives CASSPWGGGVNTEAFF.

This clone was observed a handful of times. The CDR3 DNA reads as TGTGCCAGCAGCCGGGTGGGAACTAGCGGGACTGGGTACCAAGAGACCCAGTACTTC. Translation: CASSRVGTSGTGYQETQYF. The chain joins TRBV4-2 to TRBJ2-5; TRBD2 agrees at 10 bases. The CDR3 length is 19 residues. V shed 4 bases and J 0 bases; nucleotides not matched to a gene: 14. Germline CDR1 and CDR2: LGHNA and YNFKEQ.

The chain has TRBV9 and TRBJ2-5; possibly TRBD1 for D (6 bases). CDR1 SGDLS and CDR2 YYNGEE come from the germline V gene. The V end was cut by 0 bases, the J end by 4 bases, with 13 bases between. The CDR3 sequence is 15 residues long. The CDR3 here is CASSVDGRQAETQYF. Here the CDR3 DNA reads TGTGCCAGCAGCGTAGATGGGCGACAGGCAGAGACCCAGTACTTC.

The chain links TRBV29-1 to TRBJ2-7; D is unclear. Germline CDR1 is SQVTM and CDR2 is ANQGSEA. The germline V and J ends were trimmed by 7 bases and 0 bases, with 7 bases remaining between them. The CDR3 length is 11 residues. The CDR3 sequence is CSGGNSYEQYF. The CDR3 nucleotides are TGCAGCGGAGGTAACTCCTACGAGCAGTACTTC.

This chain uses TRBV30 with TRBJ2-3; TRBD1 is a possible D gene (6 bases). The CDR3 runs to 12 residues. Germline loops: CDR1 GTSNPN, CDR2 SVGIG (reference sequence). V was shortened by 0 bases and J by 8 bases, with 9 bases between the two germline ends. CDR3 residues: CAWSVGGSTQYF. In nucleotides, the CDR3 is TGTGCCTGGAGTGTAGGGGGAAGTACGCAGTATTTT.

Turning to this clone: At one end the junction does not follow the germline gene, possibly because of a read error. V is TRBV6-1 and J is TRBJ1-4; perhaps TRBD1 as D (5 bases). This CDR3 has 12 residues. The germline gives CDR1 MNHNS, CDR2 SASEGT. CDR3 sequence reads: CASSEPPRVEMF. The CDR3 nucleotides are TGTGCCAGCAGTGAGCCCCCCAGGGTGGAAATGTTT.

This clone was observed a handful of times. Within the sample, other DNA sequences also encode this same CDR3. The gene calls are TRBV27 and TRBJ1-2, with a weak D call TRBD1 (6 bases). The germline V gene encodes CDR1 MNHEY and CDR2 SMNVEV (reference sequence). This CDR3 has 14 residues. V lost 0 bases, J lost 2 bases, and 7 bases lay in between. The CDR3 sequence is CASSLSGGNYGYTF. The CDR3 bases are TGTGCCAGCAGTTTATCAGGGGGAAACTATGGCTACACCTTC.

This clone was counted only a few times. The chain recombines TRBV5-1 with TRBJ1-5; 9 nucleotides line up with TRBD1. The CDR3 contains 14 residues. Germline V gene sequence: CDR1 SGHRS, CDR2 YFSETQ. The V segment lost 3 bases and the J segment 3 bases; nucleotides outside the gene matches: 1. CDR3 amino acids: CASSWTGDNQPQHF. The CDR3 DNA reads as TGCGCCAGCAGCTGGACAGGGGACAATCAGCCCCAGCATTTT.

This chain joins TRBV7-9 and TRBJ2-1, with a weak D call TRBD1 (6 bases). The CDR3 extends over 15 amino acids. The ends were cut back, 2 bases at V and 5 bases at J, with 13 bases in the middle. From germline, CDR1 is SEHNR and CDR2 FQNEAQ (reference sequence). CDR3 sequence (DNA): TGTGCCAGCAGCTTAAGAACAGGGTTCAACAATGAGCAGTTCTTC. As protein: CASSLRTGFNNEQFF.

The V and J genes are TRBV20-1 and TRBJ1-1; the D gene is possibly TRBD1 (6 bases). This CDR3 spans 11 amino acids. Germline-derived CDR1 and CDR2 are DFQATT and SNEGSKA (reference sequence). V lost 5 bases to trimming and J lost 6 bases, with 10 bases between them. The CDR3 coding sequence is TGCAGTGCTGCTACAGGGCCTGAAGCTTTCTTT. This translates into CSAATGPEAFF.

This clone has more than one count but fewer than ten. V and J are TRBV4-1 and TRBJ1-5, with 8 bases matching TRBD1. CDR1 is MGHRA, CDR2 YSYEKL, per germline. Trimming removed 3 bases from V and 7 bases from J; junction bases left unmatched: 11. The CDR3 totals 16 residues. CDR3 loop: CASSQVVTGGEQPQHF. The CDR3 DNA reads TGCGCCAGCAGCCAGGTAGTTACAGGGGGTGAGCAGCCCCAGCATTTT.

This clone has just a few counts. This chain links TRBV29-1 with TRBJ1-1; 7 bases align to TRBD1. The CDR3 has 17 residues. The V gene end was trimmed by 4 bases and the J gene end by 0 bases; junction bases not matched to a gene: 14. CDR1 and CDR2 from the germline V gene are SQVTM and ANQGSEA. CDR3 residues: CSVAPLTGFNMNTEAFF. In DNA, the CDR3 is TGCAGCGTTGCACCTCTGACAGGGTTCAATATGAACACTGAAGCTTTCTTT.

This CDR3 is CATSRGGLNQPQHF. The CDR3 nucleotides read TGTGCCACCAGCAGAGGGGGCCTCAATCAGCCCCAGCATTTT. This chain joins TRBV15 and TRBJ1-5, with D tentatively TRBD1 (5 bases). CDR3 length equals 14 residues. Germline V CDR1 and CDR2: LNHNV, YYDKDF (reference sequence). Trimming removed 1 base at V and 3 bases at J, with 7 bases between.

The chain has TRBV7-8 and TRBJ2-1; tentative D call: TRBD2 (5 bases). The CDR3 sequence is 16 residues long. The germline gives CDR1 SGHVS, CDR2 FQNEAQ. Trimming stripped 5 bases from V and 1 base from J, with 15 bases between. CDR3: CASSHTAWRSYNEQFF. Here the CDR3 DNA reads TGTGCCAGCAGCCATACAGCGTGGAGGTCCTACAATGAGCAGTTCTTC.

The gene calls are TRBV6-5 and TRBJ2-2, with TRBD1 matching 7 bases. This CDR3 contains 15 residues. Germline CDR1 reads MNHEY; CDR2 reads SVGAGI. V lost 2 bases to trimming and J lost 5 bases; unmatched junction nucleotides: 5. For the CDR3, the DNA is TGTGCCAGCAGTTACGTCGACAGGGATACCGGGGAGCTGTTTTTT. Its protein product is CASSYVDRDTGELFF.

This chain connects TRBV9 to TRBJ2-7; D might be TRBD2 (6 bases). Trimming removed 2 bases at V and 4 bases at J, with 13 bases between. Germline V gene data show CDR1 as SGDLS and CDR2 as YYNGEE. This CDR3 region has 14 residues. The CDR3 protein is CASSVAGTEYEQYF. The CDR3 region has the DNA TGTGCCAGCAGCGTCGCGGGAACCGAGTACGAGCAGTACTTC. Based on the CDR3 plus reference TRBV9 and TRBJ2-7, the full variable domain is DSGVTQTPKHLITATGQRVTLRCSPRSGDLSVYWYQQSLDQGLQFLIQYYNGEERAKGNILERFSAQQFPDLHSELNLSSLELGDSALYFCASSVAGTEYEQYFGPGTRLTVT.

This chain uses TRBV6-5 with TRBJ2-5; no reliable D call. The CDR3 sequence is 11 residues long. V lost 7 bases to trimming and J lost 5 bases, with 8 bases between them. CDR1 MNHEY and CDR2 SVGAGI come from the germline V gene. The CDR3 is CASTGPETQYF. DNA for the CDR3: TGTGCCAGCACCGGTCCCGAGACCCAGTACTTC.

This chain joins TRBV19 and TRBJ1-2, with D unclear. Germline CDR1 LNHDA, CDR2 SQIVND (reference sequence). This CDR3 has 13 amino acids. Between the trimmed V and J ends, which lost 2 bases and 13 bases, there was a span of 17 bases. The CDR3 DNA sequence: TGTGCCAGTAGTATAAGTCATCCTACGAAGTGCACCTTC. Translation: CASSISHPTKCTF. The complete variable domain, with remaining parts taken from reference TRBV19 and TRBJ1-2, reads DGGITQSPKYLFRKEGQNVTLSCEQNLNHDAMYWYRQDPGQGLRLIYYSQIVNDFQKGDIAEGYSVSREKKESFPLTVTSAQKNPTAFYLCASSISHPTKCTFGSGTRLTVV.

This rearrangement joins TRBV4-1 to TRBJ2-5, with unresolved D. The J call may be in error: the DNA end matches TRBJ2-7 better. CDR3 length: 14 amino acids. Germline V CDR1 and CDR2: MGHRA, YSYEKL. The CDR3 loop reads CASSQVHSSYEQYF. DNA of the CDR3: TGCGCCAGCAGCCAAGTTCACAGCTCCTACGAGCAGTACTTC.

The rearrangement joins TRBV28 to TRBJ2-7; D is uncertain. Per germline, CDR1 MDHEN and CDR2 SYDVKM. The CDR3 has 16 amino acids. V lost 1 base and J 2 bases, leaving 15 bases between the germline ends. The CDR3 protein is CASSLSGRPSTYEQYF. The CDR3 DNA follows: TGTGCCAGCAGTTTATCTGGCAGGCCAAGCACCTACGAGCAGTACTTC. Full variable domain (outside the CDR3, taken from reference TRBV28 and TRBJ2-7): DVKVTQSSRYLVKRTGEKVFLECVQDMDHENMFWYRQDPGLGLRLIYFSYDVKMKEKGDIPEGYSVSREKKERFSLILESASTNQTSMYLCASSLSGRPSTYEQYFGPGTRLTVT.

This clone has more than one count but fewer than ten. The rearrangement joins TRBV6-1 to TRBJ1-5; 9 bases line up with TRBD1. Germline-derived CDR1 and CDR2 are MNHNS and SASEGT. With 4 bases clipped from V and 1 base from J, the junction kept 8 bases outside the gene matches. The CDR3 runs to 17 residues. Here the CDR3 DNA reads TGTGCCAGCAGTGCCACAGGGGGCTGGGAAAGCAATCAGCCCCAGCATTTT. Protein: CASSATGGWESNQPQHF.

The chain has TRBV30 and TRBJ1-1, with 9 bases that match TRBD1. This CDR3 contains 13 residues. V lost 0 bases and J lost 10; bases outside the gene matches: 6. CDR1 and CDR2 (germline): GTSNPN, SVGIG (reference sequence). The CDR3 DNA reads TGTGCCTGGAGTGTACGACAGGGGGGTGCAGCTTTCTTT. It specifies CAWSVRQGGAAFF.

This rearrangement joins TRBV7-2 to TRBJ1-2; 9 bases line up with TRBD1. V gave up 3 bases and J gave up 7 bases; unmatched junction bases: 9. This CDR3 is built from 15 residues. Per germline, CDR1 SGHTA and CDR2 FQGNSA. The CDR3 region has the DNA TGTGCCAGCAGCTTTACGACAGGGGGAGTGCGTGGCTACACCTTC. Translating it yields CASSFTTGGVRGYTF.